The 20 T cell receptor beta chains listed next were all sequenced from one sample in a study of T cell repertoires in cytomegalovirus infection. TCRdb re-analysed the reads in MiXCR, keeping a single row per CDR3 protein. The sample has around 360,000 distinct CDR3 sequences; roughly 36% are singletons. Antigens for these TCRs are unknown. This specimen was cultured PBMCs, taken from culture after CMV antigen stimulation. Receptor source: a human donor in good health (CMV status not recorded). Some clones in this sample may be carry-over from other donors' samples.

This clonotype was seen once. The chain links TRBV6-2 or TRBV6-3 to TRBJ1-1; D uncertain. The CDR3 is made up of 13 amino acids. The germline CDR1 and CDR2 sequences are MNHEY and SVGEGT. V lost 4 bases and J lost 1, with 7 bases in between. CDR3 protein: CASSWSKNTEAFF. CDR3 bases: TGTGCCAGCAGTTGGTCCAAGAACACTGAAGCTTTCTTT.

This chain links TRBV20-1 with TRBJ1-1, with 9 bases identical to TRBD1. V lost 2 bases, J lost 1 base, and 11 bases stayed unmatched. CDR3 size: 17 residues. Germline values: CDR1 DFQATT, CDR2 SNEGSKA (reference sequence). Here the CDR3 reads CSARHRDRVWGNTEAFF. CDR3 sequence (DNA): TGCAGTGCTAGACACCGGGACAGGGTCTGGGGGAACACTGAAGCTTTCTTT.

This sequence joins TRBV25-1 and TRBJ2-1; TRBD1 matches 7 bases. V dropped 3 bases and J dropped 0; count of bases not matched to a gene: 8. Germline values: CDR1 MGHDK, CDR2 SYGVNS. The CDR3 totals 17 residues. The CDR3 loop is CASSDPYRDSSYNEQFF. In DNA form, the CDR3 reads TGTGCCAGCAGTGATCCATACAGGGACAGCTCCTACAATGAGCAGTTCTTC.

The chain joins TRBV19 to TRBJ2-5; no definite D call. The CDR3 covers 13 residues. Trimming took 1 base from V and 4 from J, leaving 7 bases between them. Germline V lookup: CDR1 LNHDA, CDR2 SQIVND (reference sequence). CDR3 in amino acids: CASSIALAETQYF. The CDR3 DNA reads TGTGCCAGTAGTATAGCCCTGGCAGAGACCCAGTACTTC.

With regard to this clonotype: The junction departs from the called germline gene at one end, perhaps through a read error. This rearrangement joins TRBV20-1 to TRBJ2-3, with 7 bases identical to TRBD2. The CDR3 loop spans 12 amino acids. Per germline, CDR1 DFQATT and CDR2 SNEGSKA (reference sequence). The CDR3 spells CRGGPLPDTQYF. Written as DNA, the CDR3 is TGCAGGGGAGGGCCGCTGCCAGACACGCAGTATTTT.

The chain recombines TRBV12-3 or TRBV12-4 with TRBJ1-5; D might be TRBD1 (5 bases). This CDR3 region has 14 residues. V was clipped by 4 bases and J by 8 bases, with 15 bases between them. CDR3 sequence: CASSWGLESKPQHF. CDR3 nucleotide sequence: TGTGCCAGCAGTTGGGGCCTCGAGAGCAAGCCCCAGCATTTT.

This clonotype was seen a few times. The J gene is TRBJ1-6, the V gene TRBV5-4; D gene unclear. Trimming left V 4 bases short and J 9 bases short, with 20 bases between. Germline CDR1 reads SGHNT; CDR2 reads YYREEE (reference sequence). The CDR3 covers 16 residues. The CDR3 protein is CASSVGSPWQGSPLHF. The CDR3 DNA is TGTGCCAGCAGCGTAGGGTCTCCCTGGCAAGGTTCACCCCTCCACTTT.

This rearrangement joins TRBV10-3 to TRBJ2-3; 9 nucleotides align to TRBD2. The CDR3 has 13 residues. Germline lookup yields CDR1 ENHRY and CDR2 SYGVKD. V was clipped by 7 bases and J by 5 bases; unmatched bases: 4. DNA for the CDR3: TGTGCCATCACTAGCGGGATAGGAGATACGCAGTATTTT. Translation: CAITSGIGDTQYF.

This clonotype was counted many times. The chain joins TRBV7-9 to TRBJ2-7; perhaps D is TRBD1 or TRBD2 (5 bases each). In germline, CDR1 is SEHNR, CDR2 FQNEAQ (reference sequence). The length of the CDR3 is 14 residues. V dropped 3 bases and J dropped 0 bases, with 9 bases sitting between them. CDR3 DNA: TGTGCCAGCAGCTTGTGGGACCGCTCCTACGAGCAGTACTTC. Translation: CASSLWDRSYEQYF.

This clonotype was counted between two and nine times. The chain uses TRBV10-3 and TRBJ2-7, with D perhaps TRBD1 (5 bases). Trimming removed 0 bases from V and 0 bases from J, with 9 bases in between. The CDR3 extends over 15 amino acids. Per germline, CDR1 ENHRY and CDR2 SYGVKD. The CDR3 coding sequence is TGTGCCATCAGTGAGTCGTCAGGGCCCTCCTACGAGCAGTACGTC. This encodes CAISESSGPSYEQYV.

The rearrangement joins TRBV19 to TRBJ1-1; 7 bases line up with TRBD1. Germline V CDR1 and CDR2: LNHDA, SQIVND (reference sequence). V lost 9 bases, J lost 4 bases, and 8 bases stayed unmatched. This CDR3 is 13 amino acids long. In DNA, the CDR3 is TGTGCCAGCCAAGTGCAGGGGGGCACTGAAGCTTTCTTT. Translation gives CASQVQGGTEAFF. Variable domain in full (rest from reference TRBV19 and TRBJ1-1): DGGITQSPKYLFRKEGQNVTLSCEQNLNHDAMYWYRQDPGQGLRLIYYSQIVNDFQKGDIAEGYSVSREKKESFPLTVTSAQKNPTAFYLCASQVQGGTEAFFGQGTRLTVV.

The chain employs TRBV10-3 and TRBJ2-3; unclear D gene. The CDR3 totals 15 residues. With 2 bases removed from V and 3 bases from J, the gap between germline ends came to 12 bases. Per the germline V gene, CDR1 is ENHRY and CDR2 is SYGVKD. The CDR3 loop reads CAISERSSSTDTQYF. CDR3 DNA sequence: TGTGCCATCAGTGAGCGTTCCTCAAGTACAGATACGCAGTATTTT.

This clonotype was counted a few times. The J gene is TRBJ1-1, the V gene TRBV27; 10 positions match TRBD1. V shed 1 base and J 5 bases; nucleotides not matched to a gene: 4. The CDR3 extends over 15 amino acids. Germline V gene data show CDR1 as MNHEY and CDR2 as SMNVEV (reference sequence). As DNA, the CDR3 is TGTGCCAGCAGTTTATGGACAGGGGGGAATACTGAAGCTTTCTTT. Amino acids: CASSLWTGGNTEAFF.

To note about this clonotype: Just one base apart from a much larger clone, this may be a read error. The chain employs TRBV7-8 and TRBJ2-1; tentatively, D is TRBD2 (6 bases). The CDR3 has 16 residues. V was clipped by 4 bases and J by 3 bases, with 16 bases between them. Germline CDR1 is SGHVS and CDR2 is FQNEAQ. The CDR3 loop is CASSSSATQGYNEQFF. CDR3 DNA sequence: TGTGCCAGCAGCTCTAGCGCGACCCAGGGCTACAATGAGCAGTTCTTC.

The rearrangement links TRBV6-2 or TRBV6-3 to TRBJ2-7, with D perhaps TRBD1 (7 bases). This CDR3 region has 14 residues. V shed 6 bases and J shed 7 bases, with 19 bases lying between them. Per germline, CDR1 MNHEY and CDR2 SVGEGT. DNA for the CDR3: TGTGCCAGCAGCAGGGGGGTGTCCCCAGGAGAGCAGTACGTC. Its translation: CASSRGVSPGEQYV.

The chain has TRBV7-6 and TRBJ2-2; D may be TRBD2 (5 bases). This CDR3 region has 15 residues. Per the germline V gene, CDR1 is SGHVS and CDR2 is FNYEAQ. V was shortened by 2 bases and J by 5 bases, with 12 bases between the two germline ends. The CDR3 spells CASSLSRRGTGELFF. CDR3 coding DNA: TGTGCCAGCAGCTTATCTCGTCGGGGTACCGGGGAGCTGTTTTTT. Full variable domain (rest looked up from reference TRBV7-6 and TRBJ2-2): GAGVSQSPRYKVTKRGQDVALRCDPISGHVSLYWYRQALGQGPEFLTYFNYEAQQDKSGLPNDRFSAERPEGSISTLTIQRTEQRDSAMYRCASSLSRRGTGELFFGEGSRLTVL.

The chain uses TRBV7-2 and TRBJ1-4; 7 bases fit TRBD1. The germline gives CDR1 SGHTA, CDR2 FQGNSA. This CDR3 spans 14 amino acids. Trimming removed 5 bases from V and 7 bases from J; junction bases left unmatched: 7. In DNA, the CDR3 is TGTGCCAGCAGCACAGGGGATGTCGGTGAAAAACTGTTTTTT. Protein sequence: CASSTGDVGEKLFF.

This chain connects TRBV7-2 to TRBJ2-3, with D unresolved. V lost 5 bases, J lost 11 bases, and 14 bases lay in between. Germline CDR1 SGHTA, CDR2 FQGNSA. CDR3 length: 12 residues. The CDR3 sequence: CASSPVGSLQYF. DNA for the CDR3: TGTGCCAGCAGCCCGGTTGGTAGCCTGCAGTATTTT.

The chain uses TRBV12-3 or TRBV12-4 and TRBJ2-1, with TRBD1 identical over 11 bases. This CDR3 comprises 14 residues. Unmatched junction bases numbered 1, after V lost 2 bases and J lost 7 bases. The CDR3 is CASSLWDRGNEQFF. The DNA of the CDR3 is TGTGCCAGCAGTTTATGGGACAGGGGGAATGAGCAGTTCTTC.

In this sample, this clonotype turned up many times. The DNA for the CDR3 is TGTGCCAGCAGCTTAGCCAAGAATTCACCCCTCCACTTT. This translates into CASSLAKNSPLHF. The chain couples TRBV7-6 to TRBJ1-6, with D unresolved. Germline assignment: CDR1 SGHVS and CDR2 FNYEAQ. V was clipped by 0 bases and J by 7 bases, with 4 bases between them. There are 13 residues in the CDR3.